The clone carrying this T cell receptor (beta chain) has just one count. The antigen is not known. Some clones are missing from TCRdb's copy, which holds only in-frame ones; the method was immunoSEQ multiplex PCR. The data show over 9,000 clones, roughly 90% seen once. The sample comes from a study of STAT3 mutations in large granular lymphocyte leukemia. Whole-study findings and limits: TCR clonotype switching after therapy occurred in about 30% of the 18 patients. Differing intervals and regimens complicate linking therapy response to clone burden. Every T-LGLL patient had at least one immunodominant TCRbeta clonotype. In several patients, dominant TCR clone burden exceeded STAT3 mutant burden.

The length of the CDR3 is 14 residues. Germline loops: CDR1 GTSNPN, CDR2 SVGIG (reference sequence). V was clipped by 3 bases and J by 5 bases; unmatched bases: 8. This receptor was obtained from a man in his 60s with T-cell large granular lymphocyte leukemia. Some clones in this sample may be carry-over from other donors' samples. The rearrangement uses TRBV30 and TRBJ2-3; TRBD2 agrees at 7 bases. Sequencing input: peripheral blood mononuclear cells. The DNA of the CDR3 is TGTGCCTGGAGACCAGGACTAGAGGTAGATACGCAGTATTTT. Amino acids: CAWRPGLEVDTQYF.